These 4 T cell receptor beta chains share one sample of origin, sequenced in a study of T cells in women clearing cervical HPV infection (dated by TCRdb to the late 2010s). Receptor amplification or capture employed the immunoSEQ multiplex PCR assay. The immuneACCESS repertoire file appears here via TCRdb, limited to in-frame rearrangements. These files lack a portion of the clones; in checked studies, under half of the deficit traces to unresolved V genes, and the cause of the others is not known. This sample's records show approximately 34,000 clones. Clones ranked in the top ten supply 6% to 8% of the sample. The sequenced material came from blood buffy coat. All receptors derive from a woman between 18 and 75 years old with a cervical HPV16 infection that either progressed to CIN3+ or cleared (not recorded which).

On this clone: The read finishes 3 residues shy of the CDR3 end, and the germline J gene is used to complete it. The chain is built from TRBV20-1 and TRBJ2-1; 13 bases align to TRBD2. The germline V gene encodes CDR1 DFQATT and CDR2 SNEGSKA (reference sequence). Trimming removed 3 bases from V and 8 bases from J; junction bases left unmatched: 4. The CDR3 is 14 residues long. The CDR3 region is CSARGTSGNDEQFF. CDR3 DNA (partial): TGCAGTGCTAGGGGGACTAGCGGGAACGATGAG.

A remark on this clone: Sequencing ends 3 residues short of the CDR3 end; the germline J gene provides the rest. The V and J genes are TRBV5-1 and TRBJ1-2; no reliable D call. V lost 0 bases and J 6 bases, leaving 12 bases between the germline ends. The V gene's germline CDR1 is SGHRS and CDR2 YFSETQ. The CDR3 has 14 amino acids. The sequenced part of the CDR3 DNA is TGCGCCAGCAGCTTGGAAGCCCCGTACGATGGC. Its protein product is CASSLEAPYDG. The full CDR3 is CASSLEAPYDGYTF. The full variable domain, with the rest looked up from reference TRBV5-1 and TRBJ1-2, is KAGVTQTPRYLIKTRGQQVTLSCSPISGHRSVSWYQQTPGQGLQFLFEYFSETQRNKGNFPGRFSGRQFSNSRSEMNVSTLELGDSALYLCASSLEAPYDGYTFGSGTRLTVV.

On this clone: The sequenced fragment ends 3 residues before the CDR3 boundary, so the rest is inferred from the germline J gene. The gene calls are TRBV20-1 and TRBJ2-3; 10 bases are shared with TRBD2. The CDR3 extends over 15 amino acids. V was pared by 0 bases and J by 2 bases, with 2 bases of the junction left unmatched. Germline CDR1 DFQATT, CDR2 SNEGSKA (reference sequence). The DNA read from the CDR3 is TGCAGTGCTAGAGAACTAGCGGGGTTCACAGATACG. The encoded protein is CSARELAGFTDT. The whole CDR3 protein reads CSARELAGFTDTQYF.

A remark on this clone: From the germline J gene comes the end of the CDR3, since the read stops 3 residues before it. The chain links TRBV7-6 to TRBJ1-3; 9 bases fit TRBD1. V was pared by 2 bases and J by 4 bases, with 6 bases of the junction left unmatched. This CDR3 region has 16 residues. CDR1 SGHVS and CDR2 FNYEAQ come from the germline V gene. The CDR3 loop reads CASSLNRGRGGNTIYF. CDR3 DNA (partial): TGTGCCAGCAGCTTAAACAGGGGGCGAGGAGGAAACACC.